The 28 T cell receptor beta chains given below trace back to one sample, sequenced in a study of blood T cell repertoires in COVID-19. Generated by immunoSEQ multiplex PCR, the TCRdb table keeps only in-frame clones and is missing some. The repertoire holds 250,000 to 300,000 clones, with 90% as singletons. The specimen sequenced was peripheral blood. These receptors were obtained from a woman in her thirties or forties with acute or convalescent COVID-19.

The rearrangement links TRBV24-1 to TRBJ2-2; 11 nucleotides agree with TRBD2. The CDR3 runs to 16 residues. Germline lookup yields CDR1 KGHDR and CDR2 SFDVKD. V shed 5 bases and J 4 bases; nucleotides not matched to a gene: 5. The CDR3: CATSATSGAITGELFF. CDR3 sequence (DNA): TGTGCCACCAGTGCGACTAGCGGGGCCATCACCGGGGAGCTGTTTTTT.

The chain links TRBV5-1 to TRBJ1-5, with 11 bases fitting TRBD1. The CDR3 is 14 residues long. Per germline, CDR1 SGHRS and CDR2 YFSETQ. Trimming took 4 bases from V and 7 from J; bases not matched to a gene: 4. The CDR3, as DNA: TGCGCCAGCAGCCTAGGGACAGGGGGACAGCCCCAGCATTTT. This gives the protein CASSLGTGGQPQHF.

The chain employs TRBV7-3 and TRBJ2-1; 8 positions agree with TRBD1. The CDR3 loop spans 16 amino acids. Germline V gives CDR1 SGHTA, CDR2 FQGTGA. The V gene end was trimmed by 2 bases and the J gene end by 5 bases; junction bases not matched to a gene: 8. The CDR3 protein is CASSLGTGPYHNEQFF. CDR3 in DNA: TGTGCCAGCAGCTTAGGGACAGGACCTTACCACAATGAGCAGTTCTTC.

The CDR3: CASSSGRGNYGYTF. CDR3 bases: TGTGCCAGCAGTTCCGGCAGGGGGAACTATGGCTACACCTTC. The rearrangement links TRBV6-5 to TRBJ1-2; 7 bases match TRBD1. CDR1 is MNHEY and CDR2 is SVGAGI in the germline V gene. Trimming removed 4 bases from V and 2 bases from J; junction bases left unmatched: 4. CDR3 length: 14 residues.

V usage is TRBV11-2 and J usage is TRBJ1-5; D uncertain. This CDR3 region has 12 residues. Germline CDR1 SGHAT, CDR2 FQNNGV. V shed 4 bases and J shed 9 bases, with 10 bases lying between them. CDR3 in amino acids: CASSSGLPPQHF. CDR3 sequence (DNA): TGTGCCAGCAGCTCAGGCCTCCCGCCCCAGCATTTT.

V gene TRBV7-8 combines with J gene TRBJ2-5, with TRBD2 matching 10 bases. The CDR3 spans 15 residues. Germline-derived CDR1 and CDR2 are SGHVS and FQNEAQ. J was trimmed by 3 bases and V by 5 bases; bases with no gene match: 6. CDR3 DNA sequence: TGTGCCAGCAGCCCCCCCGGGACTAGCGAAGAGACCCAGTACTTC. Encoded protein: CASSPPGTSEETQYF.

The chain recombines TRBV4-2 with TRBJ2-3; 8 bases match TRBD2. Germline V CDR1 and CDR2: LGHNA, YNFKEQ. The CDR3 totals 16 residues. The V and J ends lost 3 bases and 5 bases, in that order; junction bases with no gene match: 10. The CDR3 loop is CASSHTPGGLGDTQYF. The CDR3 DNA follows: TGTGCCAGCAGCCATACCCCGGGGGGGCTTGGAGATACGCAGTATTTT.

The gene calls are TRBV18 and TRBJ2-2; D gene ambiguous. The CDR3 runs 12 residues. Germline V CDR1 and CDR2: KGHSH, LQKENI. Deletions cut 1 base from V and 5 bases from J, with 2 bases between. The DNA of the CDR3 is TGTGCCAGCTCACCACTAACCGGGGAGCTGTTTTTT. This gives the protein CASSPLTGELFF.

The DNA of the CDR3 is TGTGCCAGCAGCTACGGGACATCCTCTGGAAACACCATATATTTT. Translating it yields CASSYGTSSGNTIYF. This sequence joins TRBV5-4 and TRBJ1-3, with D maybe TRBD1 (6 bases). CDR1 is SGHNT and CDR2 is YYREEE in the germline V gene (reference sequence). V lost 3 bases, J lost 0 bases, and 10 bases lay in between. The CDR3 runs 15 residues.

The rearrangement joins TRBV28 to TRBJ2-3; D may be TRBD2 (5 bases). V gave up 3 bases and J gave up 5 bases, with 12 bases separating them. From germline, CDR1 is MDHEN and CDR2 SYDVKM. The CDR3 is 14 amino acids. Here the CDR3 reads CASSFRLAGDTQYF. Here the CDR3 DNA reads TGTGCCAGCAGTTTCAGGCTAGCCGGAGATACGCAGTATTTT.

The rearrangement joins TRBV19 to TRBJ1-2; the match to TRBD1 covers 7 bases. This CDR3 is 18 amino acids long. The ends lost 7 bases at V and 2 bases at J; junction bases unmatched: 19. Germline V gene data show CDR1 as LNHDA and CDR2 as SQIVND (reference sequence). CDR3 amino acids: CASMGTGVRGAGNYGYTF. The CDR3 DNA follows: TGTGCCAGTATGGGCACAGGGGTGCGGGGGGCAGGGAACTATGGCTACACCTTC. The full variable domain, rest sourced from reference TRBV19 and TRBJ1-2, is DGGITQSPKYLFRKEGQNVTLSCEQNLNHDAMYWYRQDPGQGLRLIYYSQIVNDFQKGDIAEGYSVSREKKESFPLTVTSAQKNPTAFYLCASMGTGVRGAGNYGYTFGSGTRLTVV.

J is TRBJ2-5 and V is TRBV3-1 (or the pseudogene TRBV3-2); a possible D gene is TRBD1 (6 bases). Trimming took 4 bases from V and 1 from J, leaving 10 bases between them. Germline-derived CDR1 and CDR2 are LGHDT and YNNKEL (reference sequence). CDR3 size: 14 residues. The CDR3 DNA follows: TGTGCCAGCAGCCGACCGACAGGCCAAGAGACCCAGTACTTC. Protein sequence: CASSRPTGQETQYF.

V is TRBV15 and J is TRBJ2-1; tentative D call: TRBD2 (7 bases). V was trimmed by 4 bases and J by 12 bases, leaving 16 bases between them. Germline-derived CDR1 and CDR2 are LNHNV and YYDKDF (reference sequence). The CDR3 contains 13 residues. The CDR3 region is CATSTGEGRGQFF. The CDR3 DNA follows: TGTGCCACCAGCACCGGGGAGGGCAGGGGGCAGTTCTTC.

The rearrangement links TRBV5-4 to TRBJ2-7; 7 bases are shared with TRBD1. The CDR3 is 12 amino acids. The germline V gene encodes CDR1 SGHNT and CDR2 YYREEE (reference sequence). V trimming: 0 bases; J trimming: 11 bases; junction bases outside the gene matches: 5. CDR3 sequence reads: CASSLARGREYV. The CDR3, as DNA: TGTGCCAGCAGCTTGGCGAGGGGGCGGGAGTACGTC.

The V call is TRBV19, the J call TRBJ2-1, with 7 bases matching TRBD2. The germline CDR1 and CDR2 sequences are LNHDA and SQIVND (reference sequence). The CDR3 is made up of 15 amino acids. With 3 bases clipped from V and 4 bases from J, the junction kept 6 bases outside the gene matches. CDR3 in amino acids: CASSMYGGGYNEQFF. The DNA of the CDR3 is TGTGCCAGTAGTATGTACGGGGGAGGGTACAATGAGCAGTTCTTC.

V is TRBV11-2 and J is TRBJ2-1; TRBD2 matches 7 bases. CDR1 and CDR2 (germline): SGHAT, FQNNGV. V shed 4 bases and J 5 bases; nucleotides not matched to a gene: 8. This CDR3 region has 15 residues. CDR3: CASSSPGGSNNEQFF. The CDR3 coding sequence is TGTGCCAGCAGCTCCCCGGGCGGGAGTAACAATGAGCAGTTCTTC.

This clone was picked up a small number of times. The chain couples TRBV5-5 to TRBJ2-7; no firm D call. The CDR3 has 13 residues. Germline CDR1 SGHKS, CDR2 YYEKEE (reference sequence). Trimming stripped 4 bases from V and 3 bases from J, with 11 bases between. The CDR3 loop is CASSPAVNYEQYV. Written as DNA, the CDR3 is TGTGCCAGCAGCCCGGCGGTTAACTACGAGCAGTACGTC.

V and J are TRBV5-1 and TRBJ2-2, with 7 bases that match TRBD1. The germline gives CDR1 SGHRS, CDR2 YFSETQ. V lost 7 bases and J lost 4; bases outside the gene matches: 7. The CDR3 has 14 amino acids. This CDR3 is CASRDRVSTGELFF. The CDR3 bases are TGCGCCAGCCGTGACAGGGTATCCACCGGGGAGCTGTTTTTT.

The V call is TRBV19, the J call TRBJ1-2; 8 positions agree with TRBD1. Germline assignment: CDR1 LNHDA and CDR2 SQIVND (reference sequence). J gave up 4 bases and V 4 bases, and 8 bases lay outside the gene matches. This CDR3 region has 15 residues. The CDR3: CASSTGTGASYGYTF. The CDR3 bases are TGTGCCAGTAGTACCGGGACAGGAGCGTCCTATGGCTACACCTTC.

The gene calls are TRBV13 and TRBJ2-1, with TRBD2 matching over 9 bases. CDR1 is PRHDT and CDR2 is FYEKMQ in the germline V gene (reference sequence). V dropped 1 base and J dropped 12; count of bases not matched to a gene: 13. The CDR3 consists of 16 residues. CDR3 residues: CASSLEVGRRGGRQFF. CDR3 DNA: TGTGCCAGCAGCTTAGAAGTAGGTAGGCGGGGGGGCCGGCAGTTCTTC.

The chain couples TRBV4-1 to TRBJ2-1, with 10 positions matching TRBD2. The CDR3 extends over 17 amino acids. The V gene's germline CDR1 is MGHRA and CDR2 YSYEKL. V lost 3 bases and J lost 6; bases outside the gene matches: 11. CDR3 nucleotide sequence: TGCGCCAGCAGCCAGGGGAGGAGCGGGGGGGTTACCAATGAGCAGTTCTTC. This encodes CASSQGRSGGVTNEQFF.

The V call is TRBV18, the J call TRBJ1-1; TRBD1 matches at 8 bases. The V gene end was trimmed by 3 bases and the J gene end by 4 bases; junction bases not matched to a gene: 4. The CDR3 is made up of 14 amino acids. Per germline, CDR1 KGHSH and CDR2 LQKENI. The DNA for the CDR3 is TGTGCCAGCTCACCGAGGACAGGGAGCACTGAAGCTTTCTTT. This translates into CASSPRTGSTEAFF.

The rearrangement joins TRBV12-5 to TRBJ2-1; 8 bases map to TRBD2. The germline CDR1 and CDR2 sequences are LGHNT and FRNRAP. This CDR3 region has 18 residues. With 0 bases clipped from V and 6 bases from J, the junction kept 13 bases outside the gene matches. The CDR3 is CASGLVLSYRGGFNEQFF. CDR3 DNA sequence: TGTGCTAGTGGTTTGGTATTGTCATATCGGGGGGGCTTCAATGAGCAGTTCTTC.

The V call is TRBV7-2, the J call TRBJ2-2, with 9 bases that match TRBD1. This CDR3 spans 16 amino acids. Germline V CDR1 and CDR2: SGHTA, FQGNSA. V was clipped by 1 base and J by 4 bases; unmatched bases: 4. CDR3 nucleotide sequence: TGTGCCAGCAGCTTAGTACAGGGGGCGGTCACCGGGGAGCTGTTTTTT. Encoded protein: CASSLVQGAVTGELFF.

The J gene is TRBJ1-1, the V gene TRBV4-1, with D unresolved. Germline values: CDR1 MGHRA, CDR2 YSYEKL. The CDR3 runs 14 residues. Trimming removed 1 base from V and 0 bases from J, with 6 bases in between. This CDR3 is CASSQGQMNTEAFF. CDR3 nucleotide sequence: TGCGCCAGCAGCCAAGGCCAGATGAACACTGAAGCTTTCTTT.

The chain carries TRBV19 and TRBJ1-5, with D perhaps TRBD1 (6 bases). CDR1 is LNHDA, CDR2 SQIVND, per germline (reference sequence). This CDR3 has 17 amino acids. With 7 bases removed from V and 2 bases from J, the gap between germline ends came to 21 bases. The chain's CDR3 is CASIEVWGGPGNQPQHF. The CDR3 region has the DNA TGTGCCAGTATTGAGGTCTGGGGGGGGCCAGGCAATCAGCCCCAGCATTTT.

This chain connects TRBV4-1 to TRBJ2-3, with TRBD2 identical over 11 bases. The germline V gene has CDR1 MGHRA and CDR2 YSYEKL. CDR3 size: 16 residues. V lost 2 bases and J lost 6; bases outside the gene matches: 7. CDR3: CASSQSSGGAGDTQYF. The CDR3 region has the DNA TGCGCCAGCAGCCAAAGTAGCGGGGGGGCGGGCGATACGCAGTATTTT.

The chain joins TRBV15 to TRBJ1-2; 7 nucleotides line up with TRBD1. CDR1 LNHNV and CDR2 YYDKDF come from the germline V gene (reference sequence). This CDR3 has 15 amino acids. V gave up 4 bases and J gave up 2 bases; unmatched junction bases: 7. DNA of the CDR3: TGTGCCACCAGCAATAGGGACAGACCCAACTATGGCTACACCTTC. Residues: CATSNRDRPNYGYTF.